Following are 20 T cell receptor beta chains from one sample sequenced in a study of T cell responses to AZD1222 COVID-19 vaccine. Generated by immunoSEQ multiplex PCR, the TCRdb table keeps only in-frame clones and is missing some. Of just under 90,000 clones detected, just over 85% appear once; the ten largest clones hold about a tenth. The sequences come from peripheral blood, collected on day 0 of MenACWY control vaccination. The source is an adult in good health.

V and J are TRBV3-1 (or the pseudogene TRBV3-2) and TRBJ1-6, with 7 bases that match TRBD1. V gave up 0 bases and J gave up 9 bases; unmatched junction bases: 5. The germline gives CDR1 LGHDT, CDR2 YNNKEL (reference sequence). CDR3 size: 15 residues. The CDR3: CASSQDLTGSSPLHF. CDR3 nucleotide sequence: TGTGCCAGCAGCCAAGATTTGACAGGGTCTTCACCCCTCCACTTT.

The chain is built from TRBV27 and TRBJ2-7; 9 bases fit TRBD1. Germline CDR1 and CDR2: MNHEY and SMNVEV (reference sequence). The CDR3 consists of 15 residues. V trimming: 9 bases; J trimming: 5 bases; junction bases outside the gene matches: 14. The CDR3 here is CASKRDRELLNEQYF. CDR3 bases: TGTGCCAGTAAGAGGGACAGGGAACTCCTTAACGAGCAGTACTTC.

The chain joins TRBV30 to TRBJ1-1; D unclear. This CDR3 is built from 17 residues. V was cut by 0 bases and J by 0 bases, with 17 bases left in between. Germline lookup yields CDR1 GTSNPN and CDR2 SVGIG (reference sequence). The CDR3 region is CAWSVYTIDPVNTEAFF. The CDR3 DNA sequence: TGTGCCTGGAGTGTATATACCATTGACCCGGTGAACACTGAAGCTTTCTTT.

This clone has just a few counts. The rearrangement uses TRBV15 and TRBJ1-1; perhaps TRBD1 as D (5 bases). Trimming stripped 6 bases from V and 1 base from J, with 15 bases between. CDR1 LNHNV and CDR2 YYDKDF come from the germline V gene (reference sequence). This CDR3 has 15 residues. The CDR3 spells CATREGRGKNTEAFF. DNA of the CDR3: TGTGCCACCAGAGAAGGCCGGGGCAAGAACACTGAAGCTTTCTTT.

This chain joins TRBV7-2 and TRBJ2-7, with 8 bases identical to TRBD1. CDR3 length equals 15 residues. Germline values: CDR1 SGHTA, CDR2 FQGNSA. V was pared by 0 bases and J by 3 bases, with 4 bases of the junction left unmatched. The chain's CDR3 is CASSLAGQVRYEQYF. The CDR3 DNA reads as TGTGCCAGCAGCTTAGCGGGACAGGTTCGCTACGAGCAGTACTTC.

The V call is TRBV15, the J call TRBJ1-1; D gene ambiguous. V lost 5 bases and J 10 bases, leaving 11 bases between the germline ends. The CDR3 spans 11 residues. Looked up from germline, CDR1 is LNHNV and CDR2 is YYDKDF (reference sequence). The DNA for the CDR3 is TGTGCCACCAGCTCCTTGGTGCGAGCTTTCTTT. Its protein is CATSSLVRAFF.

For this clone: The sample contains more than one DNA sequence encoding this CDR3. The V gene is TRBV19, the J gene TRBJ1-5; 8 nucleotides agree with TRBD1. The trim removed 3 bases at V and 7 bases at J, leaving 8 bases unmatched. The length of the CDR3 is 15 residues. Looked up from germline, CDR1 is LNHDA and CDR2 is SQIVND (reference sequence). CDR3: CASSIDGQGSQPQHF. CDR3 coding DNA: TGTGCCAGTAGTATCGACGGACAGGGCTCCCAGCCCCAGCATTTT.

This clone was seen more than once but under ten times. The chain uses TRBV9 and TRBJ2-7; D is undetermined. The length of the CDR3 is 16 residues. Trimming removed 0 bases from V and 5 bases from J, with 18 bases in between. CDR1 is SGDLS, CDR2 YYNGEE, per germline. The CDR3 DNA sequence: TGTGCCAGCAGCGTAGCTTCGTCAATCAATTTACACGAGCAGTACTTC. This gives the protein CASSVASSINLHEQYF. Filled out from reference TRBV9 and TRBJ2-7, the complete variable domain reads DSGVTQTPKHLITATGQRVTLRCSPRSGDLSVYWYQQSLDQGLQFLIQYYNGEERAKGNILERFSAQQFPDLHSELNLSSLELGDSALYFCASSVASSINLHEQYFGPGTRLTVT.

The chain uses TRBV9 and TRBJ1-2; D not resolved. This CDR3 spans 13 amino acids. In germline, CDR1 is SGDLS, CDR2 YYNGEE. Trimming removed 0 bases at V and 4 bases at J, with 7 bases between. The CDR3 DNA sequence: TGTGCCAGCAGCGTAGTAGGTGGCTATGGCTACACCTTC. Its translation is CASSVVGGYGYTF. The full variable domain, its missing parts supplied by reference TRBV9 and TRBJ1-2, is DSGVTQTPKHLITATGQRVTLRCSPRSGDLSVYWYQQSLDQGLQFLIQYYNGEERAKGNILERFSAQQFPDLHSELNLSSLELGDSALYFCASSVVGGYGYTFGSGTRLTVV.

The V gene is TRBV12-3 or TRBV12-4, the J gene TRBJ2-2; the match to TRBD1 covers 9 bases. The V gene end was trimmed by 6 bases and the J gene end by 9 bases; junction bases not matched to a gene: 2. This CDR3 has 12 residues. The CDR3 nucleotides read TGTGCCAGCAGGGGACAGGGCCGGGAGCTGTTTTTT. This translates into CASRGQGRELFF.

As for this clone: Other DNA sequences of this sample code for an identical CDR3. This chain links TRBV5-1 with TRBJ2-2; 13 bases are shared with TRBD2. Germline CDR1 reads SGHRS; CDR2 reads YFSETQ. This CDR3 region has 15 residues. V shed 4 bases and J 4 bases; nucleotides not matched to a gene: 1. This CDR3 reads CASSRTSGGTGELFF. The CDR3 DNA reads as TGCGCCAGCAGCCGGACTAGCGGGGGCACCGGGGAGCTGTTTTTT.

The chain joins TRBV30 to TRBJ1-2; 8 nucleotides match TRBD1. This CDR3 region has 12 residues. Germline CDR1 and CDR2: GTSNPN and SVGIG (reference sequence). As DNA, the CDR3 is TGTGCAAAGGACAGGGCGGACTATGGCTACACCTTC. Translation gives CAKDRADYGYTF.

The CDR3 region has the DNA TGTGCCAGCAGCTTAGTTGGACAGGGACACACAGATACGCAGTATTTT. Protein: CASSLVGQGHTDTQYF. The chain joins TRBV7-2 to TRBJ2-3, with 8 nucleotides matching TRBD1. V lost 1 base and J lost 2; bases outside the gene matches: 5. CDR1 is SGHTA, CDR2 FQGNSA, per germline. This CDR3 has 16 residues.

This clone was counted only a few times. V gene TRBV7-9 combines with J gene TRBJ2-2; D not resolved. CDR1 SEHNR and CDR2 FQNEAQ come from the germline V gene (reference sequence). The length of the CDR3 is 14 residues. Trimming pared 8 bases from V and 7 bases from J, leaving 17 bases between. The CDR3 region has the DNA TGTGCCAGCGGCCTCGGGTCCTCTTACGGGGAGCTGTTTTTT. The encoded protein is CASGLGSSYGELFF.

The V gene is TRBV27, the J gene TRBJ1-2; the match to TRBD1 covers 8 bases. The junction had 13 bases not matched to a gene; V was cut back by 5 bases and J by 14 bases. Germline-derived CDR1 and CDR2 are MNHEY and SMNVEV (reference sequence). This CDR3 comprises 13 residues. Here the CDR3 reads CASSRNDRGGQTF. The CDR3 bases are TGTGCCAGCAGTCGGAACGACAGGGGAGGTCAAACCTTC.

This clone has more than one count but fewer than ten. The J gene is TRBJ1-1, the V gene TRBV19; the D gene is possibly TRBD1 (6 bases). Trimming stripped 6 bases from V and 2 bases from J, with 16 bases between. This CDR3 is 15 amino acids long. CDR1 and CDR2 (germline): LNHDA, SQIVND (reference sequence). The CDR3 coding sequence is TGTGCCAGTAGCTCAACAGGGTTTTCTAACACTGAAGCTTTCTTT. This sequence encodes CASSSTGFSNTEAFF.

CDR3 residues: CASSLSQNTEAFF. In nucleotides, the CDR3 is TGTGCCAGCAGCTTGTCTCAGAACACTGAAGCTTTCTTT. The rearrangement uses TRBV5-8 and TRBJ1-1; D gene unclear. The V and J ends lost 1 base and 1 base respectively, with 5 bases between them. From germline, CDR1 is SGHTS and CDR2 YDEGEE. The CDR3 is 13 amino acids.

The chain couples TRBV7-2 to TRBJ1-6; maybe TRBD1 (5 bases). This CDR3 spans 14 amino acids. V was trimmed by 3 bases and J by 9 bases, leaving 12 bases between them. Germline V CDR1 and CDR2: SGHTA, FQGNSA. The CDR3 reads CASSLGQGRSPLHF. DNA of the CDR3: TGTGCCAGCAGCTTGGGGCAGGGACGTTCACCCCTCCACTTT.

There are a few counts of this clone. The chain uses TRBV7-2 and TRBJ2-3; 9 nucleotides align to TRBD2. The germline V gene has CDR1 SGHTA and CDR2 FQGNSA. The CDR3 runs to 16 residues. V gave up 2 bases and J gave up 2 bases; unmatched junction bases: 5. The CDR3, as DNA: TGTGCCAGCAGCTTACTAGCGGGGAAGCCCACAGATACGCAGTATTTT. Its translation is CASSLLAGKPTDTQYF.

The J gene is TRBJ1-2, the V gene TRBV19; TRBD1 agrees at 9 bases. V dropped 6 bases and J dropped 3; count of bases not matched to a gene: 8. The CDR3 has 15 amino acids. Germline assignment: CDR1 LNHDA and CDR2 SQIVND (reference sequence). CDR3 bases: TGTGCCAGTAGCACCCCTCGGACAGGGGACTATGGCTACACCTTC. Its protein product is CASSTPRTGDYGYTF.